Presented here are 25 T cell receptor beta chains from one specimen sequenced in a study of blood T cell repertoires in COVID-19. Method: immunoSEQ multiplex PCR; TCRdb's copy keeps in-frame clones and lacks some. The profile shows 200,000 to 250,000 clones, over 80% of them singletons. Material: PBMCs or T cells enriched from blood (not recorded which). These receptors were obtained from a woman in her thirties or forties who had recovered from COVID-19.

The chain carries TRBV28 and TRBJ2-5, with 7 bases matching TRBD2. V lost 3 bases and J lost 4; bases outside the gene matches: 20. Per the germline V gene, CDR1 is MDHEN and CDR2 is SYDVKM. The CDR3 is 19 amino acids. In DNA, the CDR3 is TGTGCCAGCAGTTTCCTCTATATAAATATCGCGGGAGCGCTAGAGACCCAGTACTTC. Protein product: CASSFLYINIAGALETQYF.

The chain recombines TRBV28 with TRBJ1-2; D possibly corresponds to TRBD1 (5 bases). The CDR3 has 12 residues. Germline-derived CDR1 and CDR2 are MDHEN and SYDVKM. The germline V and J ends were trimmed by 7 bases and 4 bases, with 10 bases remaining between them. This CDR3 reads CASTSDSYGYTF. DNA of the CDR3: TGTGCCAGCACTTCCGACAGCTATGGCTACACCTTC.

The gene calls are TRBV20-1 and TRBJ1-2, with D unclear. V shed 3 bases and J shed 0 bases, with 14 bases lying between them. CDR1 DFQATT and CDR2 SNEGSKA come from the germline V gene (reference sequence). The CDR3 length is 15 residues. The CDR3 protein is CSASARSQSNYGYTF. DNA for the CDR3: TGCAGTGCTAGTGCCAGGTCGCAGTCTAACTATGGCTACACCTTC.

This clone appeared a few times. The chain is built from TRBV10-3 and TRBJ1-1, with D unresolved. Germline V lookup: CDR1 ENHRY, CDR2 SYGVKD. CDR3 length: 13 amino acids. Trimming pared 3 bases from V and 7 bases from J, leaving 12 bases between. Written as DNA, the CDR3 is TGTGCCATCAGTGATATCCAGAGGGATGAAGCTTTCTTT. Amino acids: CAISDIQRDEAFF.

The chain recombines TRBV9 with TRBJ2-1; D possibly corresponds to TRBD2 (6 bases). This CDR3 spans 13 amino acids. Trimming took off 0 bases at V and 10 bases at J, with 11 bases between the two ends. The germline V gene encodes CDR1 SGDLS and CDR2 YYNGEE. CDR3 amino acids: CASSVGLSGEQFF. CDR3 bases: TGTGCCAGCAGCGTAGGCTTAAGCGGGGAGCAGTTCTTC.

The V call is TRBV10-1, the J call TRBJ2-1; D perhaps matches TRBD1 (5 bases). In germline, CDR1 is WNHNN, CDR2 SYGVQD (reference sequence). The CDR3 covers 13 residues. Trimming took off 2 bases at V and 9 bases at J, with 11 bases between the two ends. As DNA, the CDR3 is TGCGCCAGCAGTGAGAGGATAGGGGCTGAGCAGTTCTTC. It translates to CASSERIGAEQFF.

The CDR3: CASSQTDRMNTEAFF. CDR3 DNA: TGTGCCAGCAGCCAGACCGACAGGATGAACACTGAAGCTTTCTTT. V is TRBV3-1 (or the pseudogene TRBV3-2) and J is TRBJ1-1; the D gene is possibly TRBD1 (6 bases). V gave up 3 bases and J gave up 0 bases, with 11 bases separating them. Germline V lookup: CDR1 LGHDT, CDR2 YNNKEL (reference sequence). CDR3 length equals 15 residues.

V gene TRBV10-3 combines with J gene TRBJ2-2; 14 bases agree with TRBD2. Germline V gives CDR1 ENHRY, CDR2 SYGVKD. The CDR3 consists of 18 residues. V lost 2 bases and J lost 7; bases outside the gene matches: 9. CDR3 coding DNA: TGTGCCATCAGTGAGCGGGGGGGACTAGCGGGAGCCATCGGGGAGCTGTTTTTT. This gives the protein CAISERGGLAGAIGELFF.

This clone was seen more than once but under ten times. This chain links TRBV6-6 with TRBJ1-1; D is unresolved. Between the trimmed V and J ends, which lost 7 bases and 1 base, there was a span of 10 bases. The CDR3 is made up of 13 amino acids. Germline loops: CDR1 MNHNY, CDR2 SVGAGI (reference sequence). CDR3 sequence (DNA): TGTGCCAGCATAGACTTGAAGAACACTGAAGCTTTCTTT. This translates into CASIDLKNTEAFF.

This clone was detected once. V and J are TRBV30 and TRBJ1-3; 11 positions match TRBD1. The CDR3 length is 16 residues. Germline V lookup: CDR1 GTSNPN, CDR2 SVGIG (reference sequence). The V gene end was trimmed by 2 bases and the J gene end by 2 bases; junction bases not matched to a gene: 5. CDR3 region: CAWSPWDRGTGNTIYF. The CDR3 DNA reads as TGTGCCTGGAGTCCCTGGGACAGGGGGACTGGAAACACCATATATTTT. Full variable domain (remainder filled in from reference TRBV30 and TRBJ1-3): SQTIHQWPATLVQPVGSPLSLECTVEGTSNPNLYWYRQAAGRGLQLLFYSVGIGQISSEVPQNLSASRPQDRQFILSSKKLLLSDSGFYLCAWSPWDRGTGNTIYFGEGSWLTVV.

The V call is TRBV6-2 or TRBV6-3, the J call TRBJ1-3, with D tentatively TRBD1 (6 bases). The CDR3 covers 16 residues. Trimming took off 4 bases at V and 8 bases at J, with 21 bases between the two ends. CDR1 is MNHEY and CDR2 is SVGEGT in the germline V gene. CDR3 loop: CASSSQGSSGTDTIYF. As DNA, the CDR3 is TGTGCCAGCAGTTCTCAGGGGTCCTCCGGAACGGACACCATATATTTT.

The chain employs TRBV24-1 and TRBJ2-3, with D possibly being TRBD2 (5 bases). V was clipped by 1 base and J by 3 bases, with 7 bases between them. Per germline, CDR1 KGHDR and CDR2 SFDVKD. The CDR3 covers 14 residues. The CDR3 DNA is TGTGCCACCAGTGATTTCGGGAAAACAGATACGCAGTATTTT. Its translation: CATSDFGKTDTQYF.

The rearrangement joins TRBV30 to TRBJ1-2, with a weak D call TRBD1 (5 bases). Germline V CDR1 and CDR2: GTSNPN, SVGIG (reference sequence). V lost 4 bases and J 3 bases, leaving 12 bases between the germline ends. This CDR3 contains 13 residues. The CDR3 reads CAWKRDRYYGYTF. The CDR3 DNA reads as TGTGCCTGGAAACGCGACAGATACTATGGCTACACCTTC.

The chain combines TRBV7-8 with TRBJ1-1; maybe TRBD1 (5 bases). Germline CDR1 and CDR2: SGHVS and FQNEAQ. V was shortened by 5 bases and J by 7 bases, with 17 bases between the two germline ends. This CDR3 is built from 14 residues. The CDR3 loop is CASSPLNYDSEAFF. CDR3 DNA: TGTGCCAGCAGCCCACTCAACTACGACAGTGAAGCTTTCTTT.

This clone was picked up a small number of times. The chain has TRBV4-1 and TRBJ2-7, with 8 bases lining up with TRBD2. The junction had 8 bases not matched to a gene; V was cut back by 4 bases and J by 12 bases. CDR1 is MGHRA, CDR2 YSYEKL, per germline. The CDR3 has 12 residues. The CDR3 coding sequence is TGCGCCAGCAGCCGGAACGAGCGGGAGTGGTACTTC. Protein product: CASSRNEREWYF.

The V and J genes are TRBV4-3 and TRBJ2-1; 7 bases align to TRBD2. The germline V gene has CDR1 LGHNA and CDR2 YSLEER. With 4 bases clipped from V and 3 bases from J, the junction kept 6 bases outside the gene matches. The CDR3 extends over 15 amino acids. The CDR3, as DNA: TGCGCCAGCAGCCGAGGCGCTAGCGGCTACAATGAGCAGTTCTTC. Its translation: CASSRGASGYNEQFF.

V usage is TRBV20-1 and J usage is TRBJ2-1; 7 nucleotides agree with TRBD2. Germline-derived CDR1 and CDR2 are DFQATT and SNEGSKA (reference sequence). Trimming took 3 bases from V and 7 from J; bases not matched to a gene: 6. The length of the CDR3 is 13 residues. The CDR3 DNA follows: TGCAGTGCTAGTGTAGCGGGTGATAATGAGCAGTTCTTC. Translation gives CSASVAGDNEQFF.

The chain couples TRBV29-1 to TRBJ2-2, with 7 bases lining up with TRBD1. Germline CDR1 is SQVTM and CDR2 is ANQGSEA. The CDR3 loop spans 12 amino acids. V lost 6 bases to trimming and J lost 7 bases; unmatched junction nucleotides: 5. DNA for the CDR3: TGCAGCGTCTATTACAGGGGCGGGGAGCTGTTTTTT. Its protein product is CSVYYRGGELFF.

On this clone: The junction shows a germline mismatch at one end, possibly a read error. The chain couples TRBV4-2 to TRBJ1-2; 8 nucleotides agree with TRBD1. The CDR3 covers 12 residues. Germline V gives CDR1 LGHNA, CDR2 YNFKEQ. In DNA form, the CDR3 reads TGTGCCAGCAGCCAAAACAGGGGGGAGGGATTCTTC. Encoded protein: CASSQNRGEGFF.

CDR3 loop: CASARAGATNEQFF. For the CDR3, the DNA is TGTGCCAGTGCCCGGGCGGGAGCAACCAATGAGCAGTTCTTC. The chain has TRBV3-1 (or the pseudogene TRBV3-2) and TRBJ2-1; TRBD2 agrees at 7 bases. Germline CDR1 LGHDT, CDR2 YNNKEL (reference sequence). The CDR3 is 14 amino acids. Trimming cost V 9 bases and J 6 bases; bases outside gene matches: 11.

The chain combines TRBV5-1 with TRBJ2-7; 12 bases agree with TRBD1. V lost 2 bases, J lost 6 bases, and 15 bases stayed unmatched. CDR3 length: 18 residues. The germline V gene has CDR1 SGHRS and CDR2 YFSETQ. CDR3 DNA sequence: TGCGCCAGCAGCTTAACCGGGACAGGGGGCGATTATAAAGGCGAGCAGTACTTC. Amino acids: CASSLTGTGGDYKGEQYF.

This clone appeared a single time. The chain employs TRBV9 and TRBJ2-2, with 11 bases that match TRBD2. The V gene's germline CDR1 is SGDLS and CDR2 YYNGEE. V lost 0 bases and J lost 7; bases outside the gene matches: 2. This CDR3 spans 15 amino acids. The CDR3 bases are TGTGCCAGCAGCGTAGGACTAGCGGGACACGGGGAGCTGTTTTTT. It translates to CASSVGLAGHGELFF.

The V and J genes are TRBV11-2 and TRBJ1-2; weak D call: TRBD1 (5 bases). Germline-derived CDR1 and CDR2 are SGHAT and FQNNGV. The ends were cut back, 5 bases at V and 8 bases at J, with 15 bases in the middle. The CDR3 contains 13 residues. In DNA form, the CDR3 reads TGTGCCAGCAGCCCTACGGTCGGGGGAGGCTACACCTTC. Residues: CASSPTVGGGYTF.

This chain uses TRBV14 with TRBJ2-1, with D tentatively TRBD2 (6 bases). V was pared by 2 bases and J by 6 bases, with 17 bases between. The V gene's germline CDR1 is SGHDN and CDR2 FVKESK. This CDR3 contains 16 residues. The CDR3 DNA reads as TGTGCCAGCAGCCAAAATGAACTAGCTTGGGCCAATGAGCAGTTCTTC. Translation: CASSQNELAWANEQFF.

The chain joins TRBV6-5 to TRBJ2-7; TRBD1 aligns across 9 bases. The CDR3 runs 13 residues. With 8 bases clipped from V and 3 bases from J, the junction kept 5 bases outside the gene matches. The germline V gene has CDR1 MNHEY and CDR2 SVGAGI. In nucleotides, the CDR3 is TGTGCCAGCCTGGGACAGGGCCGCTACGAGCAGTACTTC. Its translation: CASLGQGRYEQYF.